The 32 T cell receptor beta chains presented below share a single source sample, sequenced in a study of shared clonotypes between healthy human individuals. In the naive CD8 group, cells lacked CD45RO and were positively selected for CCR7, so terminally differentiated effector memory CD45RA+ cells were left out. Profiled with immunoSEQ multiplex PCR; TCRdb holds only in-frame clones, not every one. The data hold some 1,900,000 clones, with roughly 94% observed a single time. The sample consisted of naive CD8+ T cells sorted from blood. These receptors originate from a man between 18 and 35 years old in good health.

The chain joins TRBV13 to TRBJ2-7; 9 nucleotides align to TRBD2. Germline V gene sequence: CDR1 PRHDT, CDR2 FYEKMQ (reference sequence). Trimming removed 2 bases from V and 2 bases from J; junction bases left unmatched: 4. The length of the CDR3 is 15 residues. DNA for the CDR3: TGTGCCAGCAGCTTACGTCTAGCGGGAACCTACGAGCAGTACTTC. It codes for CASSLRLAGTYEQYF. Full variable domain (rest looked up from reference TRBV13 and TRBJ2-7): AAGVIQSPRHLIKEKRETATLKCYPIPRHDTVYWYQQGPGQDPQFLISFYEKMQSDKGSIPDRFSAQQFSDYHSELNMSSLELGDSALYFCASSLRLAGTYEQYFGPGTRLTVT.

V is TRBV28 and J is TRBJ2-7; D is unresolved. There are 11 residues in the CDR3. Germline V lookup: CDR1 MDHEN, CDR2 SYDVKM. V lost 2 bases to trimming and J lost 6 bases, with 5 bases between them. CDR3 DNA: TGTGCCAGCAGTTTAGCTCTCGAGCAGTACTTC. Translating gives CASSLALEQYF.

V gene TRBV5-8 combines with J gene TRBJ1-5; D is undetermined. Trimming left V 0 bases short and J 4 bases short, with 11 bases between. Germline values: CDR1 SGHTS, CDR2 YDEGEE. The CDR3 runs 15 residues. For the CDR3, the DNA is TGTGCCAGCAGCTTGGCGCGGGCAGGAAATCAGCCCCAGCATTTT. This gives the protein CASSLARAGNQPQHF.

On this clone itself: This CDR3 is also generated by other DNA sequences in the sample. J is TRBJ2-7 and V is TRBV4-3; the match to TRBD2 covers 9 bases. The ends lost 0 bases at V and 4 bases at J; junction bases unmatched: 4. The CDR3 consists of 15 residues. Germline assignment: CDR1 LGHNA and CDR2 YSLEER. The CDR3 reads CASSQDSSGSYEQYF. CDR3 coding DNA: TGCGCCAGCAGCCAAGATAGTAGCGGGAGTTACGAGCAGTACTTC.

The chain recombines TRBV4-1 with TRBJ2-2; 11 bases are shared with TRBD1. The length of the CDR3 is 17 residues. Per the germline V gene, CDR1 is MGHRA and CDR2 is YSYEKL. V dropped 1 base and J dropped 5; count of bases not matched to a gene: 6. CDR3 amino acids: CASSQALGQGDTGELFF. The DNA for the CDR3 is TGCGCCAGCAGCCAAGCCCTGGGACAGGGGGATACCGGGGAGCTGTTTTTT.

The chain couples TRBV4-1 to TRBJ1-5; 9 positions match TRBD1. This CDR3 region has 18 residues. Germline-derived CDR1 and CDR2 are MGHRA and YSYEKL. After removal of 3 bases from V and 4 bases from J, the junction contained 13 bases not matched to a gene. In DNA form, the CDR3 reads TGCGCCAGCAGCCAGAGGGGTGTAGGGGACAGGGAAAATCAGCCCCAGCATTTT. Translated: CASSQRGVGDRENQPQHF.

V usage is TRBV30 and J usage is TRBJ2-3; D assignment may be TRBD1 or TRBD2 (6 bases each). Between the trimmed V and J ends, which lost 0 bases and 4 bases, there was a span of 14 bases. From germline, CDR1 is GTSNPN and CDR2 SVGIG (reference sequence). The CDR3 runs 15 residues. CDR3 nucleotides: TGTGCCTGGAGTGTAGGGGGAGGCCCCGCAGATACGCAGTATTTT. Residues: CAWSVGGGPADTQYF.

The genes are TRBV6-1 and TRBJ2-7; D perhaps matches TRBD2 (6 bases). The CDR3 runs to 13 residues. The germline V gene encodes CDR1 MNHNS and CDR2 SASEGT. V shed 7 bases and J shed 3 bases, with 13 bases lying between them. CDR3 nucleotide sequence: TGTGCCAGCAAAACCCCGGAGGGCTACGAGCAGTACTTC. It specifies CASKTPEGYEQYF.

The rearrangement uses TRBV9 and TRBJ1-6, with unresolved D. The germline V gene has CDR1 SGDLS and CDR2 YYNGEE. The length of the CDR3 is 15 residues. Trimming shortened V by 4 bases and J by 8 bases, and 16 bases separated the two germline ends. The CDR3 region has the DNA TGTGCCAGCAGCTCGGGCCGGGAGGGCGATTCACCCCTCCACTTT. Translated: CASSSGREGDSPLHF.

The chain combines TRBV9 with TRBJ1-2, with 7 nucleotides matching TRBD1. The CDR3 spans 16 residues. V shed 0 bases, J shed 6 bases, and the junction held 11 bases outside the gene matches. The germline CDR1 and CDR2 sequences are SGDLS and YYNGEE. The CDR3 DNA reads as TGTGCCAGCAGCGTAGCTATCAGGGACAGACTTCATGGCTACACCTTC. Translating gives CASSVAIRDRLHGYTF.

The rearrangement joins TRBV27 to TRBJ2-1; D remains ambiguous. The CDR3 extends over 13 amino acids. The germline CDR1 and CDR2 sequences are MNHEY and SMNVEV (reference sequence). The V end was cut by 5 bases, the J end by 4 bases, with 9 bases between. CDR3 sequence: CASSNGVYNEQFF. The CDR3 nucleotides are TGTGCCAGCAGTAACGGAGTTTACAATGAGCAGTTCTTC.

The DNA for the CDR3 is TGCGCCAGCAGCCCTCGGGCCCTAGCGGGAGATGGGGAGCAGTACTTC. The encoded protein is CASSPRALAGDGEQYF. The chain uses TRBV4-1 and TRBJ2-7; 10 bases align to TRBD2. CDR1 MGHRA and CDR2 YSYEKL come from the germline V gene. The length of the CDR3 is 16 residues. The J segment lost 7 bases and the V segment lost 4 bases, leaving 13 bases of the junction unmatched.

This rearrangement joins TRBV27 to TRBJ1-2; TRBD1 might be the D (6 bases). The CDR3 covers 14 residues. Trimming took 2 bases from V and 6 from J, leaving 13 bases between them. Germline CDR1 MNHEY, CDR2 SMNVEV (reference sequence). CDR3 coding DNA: TGTGCCAGCAGTTTAACACAGGGTCGGCATGGCTACACCTTC. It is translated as CASSLTQGRHGYTF.

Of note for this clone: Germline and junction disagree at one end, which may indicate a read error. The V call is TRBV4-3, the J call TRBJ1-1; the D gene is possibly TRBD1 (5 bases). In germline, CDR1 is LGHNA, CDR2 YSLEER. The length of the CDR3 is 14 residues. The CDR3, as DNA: TGCGCCAGCAGCCAAGAACCAGGGAACCCTGAAGCTTTCTTT. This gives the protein CASSQEPGNPEAFF.

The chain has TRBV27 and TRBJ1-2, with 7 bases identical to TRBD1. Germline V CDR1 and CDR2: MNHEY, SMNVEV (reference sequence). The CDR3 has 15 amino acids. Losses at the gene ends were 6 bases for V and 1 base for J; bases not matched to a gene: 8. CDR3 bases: TGTGCCAGCAGCTCAACAGGGGATTATAACTATGGCTACACCTTC. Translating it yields CASSSTGDYNYGYTF.

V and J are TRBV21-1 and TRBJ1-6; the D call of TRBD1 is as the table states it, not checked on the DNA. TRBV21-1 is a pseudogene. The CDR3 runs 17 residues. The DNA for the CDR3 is TGTGCCACGGGCTCTCTTGGGACAGGGGGAGATAATTCACCCCTCCACTTT. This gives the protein CATGSLGTGGDNSPLHF.

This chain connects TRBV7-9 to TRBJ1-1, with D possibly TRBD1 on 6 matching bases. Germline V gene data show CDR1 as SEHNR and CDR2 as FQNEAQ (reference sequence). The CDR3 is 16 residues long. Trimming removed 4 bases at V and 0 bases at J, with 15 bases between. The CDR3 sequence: CASSSSTTGLNTEAFF. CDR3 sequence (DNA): TGTGCCAGCAGCTCGAGCACGACAGGCCTGAACACTGAAGCTTTCTTT.

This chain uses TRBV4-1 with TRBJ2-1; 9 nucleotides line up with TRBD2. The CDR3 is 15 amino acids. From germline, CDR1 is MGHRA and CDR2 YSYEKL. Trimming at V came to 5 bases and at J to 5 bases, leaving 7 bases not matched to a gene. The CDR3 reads CASSYSGSGDNEQFF. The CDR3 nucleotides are TGCGCCAGCAGCTATAGCGGGAGTGGTGACAATGAGCAGTTCTTC.

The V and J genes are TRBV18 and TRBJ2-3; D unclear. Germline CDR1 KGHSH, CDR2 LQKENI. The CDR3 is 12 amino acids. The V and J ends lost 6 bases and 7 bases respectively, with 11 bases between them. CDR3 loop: CASSPEVYTQYF. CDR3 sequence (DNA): TGTGCCAGCTCCCCGGAAGTTTATACGCAGTATTTT.

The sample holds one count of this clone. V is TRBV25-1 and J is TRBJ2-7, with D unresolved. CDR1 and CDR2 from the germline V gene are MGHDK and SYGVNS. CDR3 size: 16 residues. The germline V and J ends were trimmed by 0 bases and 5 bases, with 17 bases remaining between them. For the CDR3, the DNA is TGTGCCAGCAGTGAATATAGCCCCGATCCGGCAGACGAGCAGTACTTC. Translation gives CASSEYSPDPADEQYF.

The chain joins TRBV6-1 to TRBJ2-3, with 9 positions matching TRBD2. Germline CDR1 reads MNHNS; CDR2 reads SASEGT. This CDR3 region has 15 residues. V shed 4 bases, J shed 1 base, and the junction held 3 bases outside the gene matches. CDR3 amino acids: CASSVWTSGTDTQYF. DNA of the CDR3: TGTGCCAGCAGTGTCTGGACTAGCGGCACAGATACGCAGTATTTT.

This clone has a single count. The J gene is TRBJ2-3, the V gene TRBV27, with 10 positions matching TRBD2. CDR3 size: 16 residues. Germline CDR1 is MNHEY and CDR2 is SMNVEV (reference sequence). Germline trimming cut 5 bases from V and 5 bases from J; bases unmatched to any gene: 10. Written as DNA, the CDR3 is TGTGCCAGCAGTCCCCTCAAGCGGGAGGGCCGAGATACGCAGTATTTT. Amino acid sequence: CASSPLKREGRDTQYF.

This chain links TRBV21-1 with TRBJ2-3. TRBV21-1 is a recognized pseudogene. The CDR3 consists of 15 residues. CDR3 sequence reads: CASSSQRGSTDTQYF. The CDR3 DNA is TGTGCCAGCAGCAGCCAGAGGGGTAGCACAGATACGCAGTATTTT.

Here the CDR3 reads CASSLSVQETQYF. CDR3 nucleotides: TGTGCCAGCAGCTTATCGGTACAAGAGACCCAGTACTTC. The genes are TRBV13 and TRBJ2-5; no clear D. The CDR3 is 13 amino acids. V lost 2 bases and J lost 2, with 6 bases in between. Germline V lookup: CDR1 PRHDT, CDR2 FYEKMQ (reference sequence).

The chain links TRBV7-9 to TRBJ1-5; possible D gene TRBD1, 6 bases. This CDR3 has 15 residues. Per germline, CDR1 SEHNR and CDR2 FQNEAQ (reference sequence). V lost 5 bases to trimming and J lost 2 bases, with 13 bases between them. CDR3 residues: CASSQGGVGNQPQHF. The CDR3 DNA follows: TGTGCCAGCAGCCAAGGGGGAGTCGGCAATCAGCCCCAGCATTTT.

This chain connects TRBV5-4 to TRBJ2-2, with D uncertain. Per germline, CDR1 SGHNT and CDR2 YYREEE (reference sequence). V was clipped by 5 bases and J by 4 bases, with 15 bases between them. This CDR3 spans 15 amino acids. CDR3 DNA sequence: TGTGCCAGCAGGTTTGATGGGGATTTCACCGGGGAGCTGTTTTTT. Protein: CASRFDGDFTGELFF.

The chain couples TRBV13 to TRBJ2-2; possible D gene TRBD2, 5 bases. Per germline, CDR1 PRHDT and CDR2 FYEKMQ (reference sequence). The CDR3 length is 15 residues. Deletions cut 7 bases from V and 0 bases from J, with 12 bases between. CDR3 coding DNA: TGTGCCAGCAACCAGCGGATGCCGAACACCGGGGAGCTGTTTTTT. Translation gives CASNQRMPNTGELFF.

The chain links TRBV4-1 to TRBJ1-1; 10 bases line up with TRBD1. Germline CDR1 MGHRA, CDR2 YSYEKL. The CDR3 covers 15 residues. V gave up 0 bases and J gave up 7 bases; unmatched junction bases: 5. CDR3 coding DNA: TGCGCCAGCAGCCAAGATAGGACAGGGGGACTTGAAGCTTTCTTT. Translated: CASSQDRTGGLEAFF.

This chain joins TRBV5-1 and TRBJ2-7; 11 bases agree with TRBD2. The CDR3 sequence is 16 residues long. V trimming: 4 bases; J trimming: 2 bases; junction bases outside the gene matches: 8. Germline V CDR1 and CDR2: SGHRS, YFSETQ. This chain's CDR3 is CASSPGLAERAYEQYF. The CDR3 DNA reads TGCGCCAGCAGCCCGGGACTAGCGGAACGAGCCTACGAGCAGTACTTC.

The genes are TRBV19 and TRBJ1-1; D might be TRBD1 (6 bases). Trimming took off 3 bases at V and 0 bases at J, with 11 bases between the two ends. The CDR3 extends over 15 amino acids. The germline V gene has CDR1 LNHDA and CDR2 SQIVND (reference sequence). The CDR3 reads CASSMGALMNTEAFF. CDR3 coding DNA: TGTGCCAGTAGTATGGGGGCACTCATGAACACTGAAGCTTTCTTT.

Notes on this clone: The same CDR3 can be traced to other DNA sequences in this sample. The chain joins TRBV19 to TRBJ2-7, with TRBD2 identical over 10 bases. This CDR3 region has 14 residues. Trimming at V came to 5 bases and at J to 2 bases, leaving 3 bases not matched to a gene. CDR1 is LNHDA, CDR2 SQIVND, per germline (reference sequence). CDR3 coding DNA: TGTGCCAGTAGTGAAGGACTAGCGGCCTACGAGCAGTACTTC. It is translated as CASSEGLAAYEQYF.

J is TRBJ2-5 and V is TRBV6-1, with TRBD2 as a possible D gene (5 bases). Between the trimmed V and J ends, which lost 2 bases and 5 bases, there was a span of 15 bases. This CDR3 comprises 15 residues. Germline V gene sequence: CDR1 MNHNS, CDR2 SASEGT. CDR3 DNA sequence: TGTGCCAGCAGTGAACTGAGGGCGGCGTATGAGACCCAGTACTTC. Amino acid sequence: CASSELRAAYETQYF.